Each of the 23 T cell receptor beta chains below was sequenced from the same sample in a study of cytomegalovirus exposure and HLA in healthy donors. A multiplex PCR was run with 60 Vbeta primers and 13 Jbeta primers. The table came from immunoSEQ multiplex PCR; TCRdb's copy has only in-frame clones and leaves some out. The sample holds some 100,000 clones; 70% are singletons and the top ten take around 16%. The sequenced sample was PBMCs. The receptors derive from a woman aged 45 to 65 in good health and CMV-seropositive.

This chain connects TRBV7-2 to TRBJ2-5; the D gene is possibly TRBD1 (6 bases). The J call is uncertain, as TRBJ2-7 better fits the DNA end. The germline gives CDR1 SGHTA, CDR2 FQGNSA. The CDR3 runs to 15 residues. The CDR3 sequence: CASSFETGSSYEQYF. Written as DNA, the CDR3 is TGTGCCAGCAGCTTTGAGACAGGATCCTCCTACGAGCAGTACTTC.

The V and J genes are TRBV6-6 and TRBJ2-1, with TRBD1 matching 8 bases. Per germline, CDR1 MNHNY and CDR2 SVGAGI (reference sequence). The CDR3 sequence is 15 residues long. V shed 4 bases, J shed 12 bases, and the junction held 14 bases outside the gene matches. The CDR3 DNA reads as TGTGCCAGCAGTTCAGGGGGCATATATCTACAGGGGCAGTTCTTC. Protein sequence: CASSSGGIYLQGQFF.

The rearrangement joins TRBV27 to TRBJ2-7; 8 bases are a match to TRBD2. The CDR3 covers 15 residues. Trimming cost V 3 bases and J 3 bases; bases outside gene matches: 7. Germline V lookup: CDR1 MNHEY, CDR2 SMNVEV (reference sequence). The CDR3: CASSFGGGLSYEQYF. In nucleotides, the CDR3 is TGTGCCAGCAGTTTCGGGGGGGGACTAAGCTACGAGCAGTACTTC.

This chain joins TRBV10-3 and TRBJ2-7, with unresolved D. Trimming removed 3 bases at V and 6 bases at J, with 15 bases between. Germline V CDR1 and CDR2: ENHRY, SYGVKD. The CDR3 has 14 amino acids. The CDR3 here is CAISEWSDPVEQYF. CDR3 nucleotides: TGTGCCATCAGTGAATGGAGTGACCCCGTCGAGCAGTACTTC.

The V call is TRBV14, the J call TRBJ2-7, with 10 bases lining up with TRBD1. Trimming removed 4 bases from V and 5 bases from J; junction bases left unmatched: 8. The germline gives CDR1 SGHDN, CDR2 FVKESK. The CDR3 runs 15 residues. DNA for the CDR3: TGTGCCAGCAGCCTGATAAGGGACAGGGGCCACGAGCAGTACTTC. Encoded protein: CASSLIRDRGHEQYF.

The rearrangement joins TRBV5-6 to TRBJ2-7; 11 bases are a match to TRBD2. V lost 3 bases to trimming and J lost 3 bases; unmatched junction nucleotides: 11. Germline lookup yields CDR1 SGHDT and CDR2 YYEEEE. The CDR3 loop spans 17 amino acids. The CDR3 DNA is TGTGCCAGCAGCTCGAAGACGCTAGCGGGAGGTAGCTACGAGCAGTACTTC. Translating it yields CASSSKTLAGGSYEQYF.

The chain uses TRBV10-3 and TRBJ1-2; 11 bases line up with TRBD1. V lost 3 bases, J lost 3 bases, and 3 bases stayed unmatched. The CDR3 sequence is 15 residues long. CDR1 and CDR2 from the germline V gene are ENHRY and SYGVKD. The CDR3 protein is CAISDWDRGDYGYTF. CDR3 coding DNA: TGTGCCATCAGTGATTGGGACAGGGGGGACTATGGCTACACCTTC.

The genes are TRBV20-1 and TRBJ2-1, with a tentative D call TRBD2 (6 bases). Trimming pared 3 bases from V and 6 bases from J, leaving 6 bases between. CDR1 is DFQATT, CDR2 SNEGSKA, per germline (reference sequence). The CDR3 is 11 residues long. CDR3 protein: CSASGGNEQFF. Here the CDR3 DNA reads TGCAGTGCTAGCGGGGGCAATGAGCAGTTCTTC.

The chain links TRBV30 to TRBJ2-7, with a tentative D call TRBD2 (5 bases). The CDR3 sequence is 13 residues long. Per germline, CDR1 GTSNPN and CDR2 SVGIG (reference sequence). V lost 3 bases, J lost 0 bases, and 9 bases lay in between. The CDR3 spells CAWSSGSSYEQYF. CDR3 bases: TGTGCCTGGAGCAGTGGGAGCTCCTACGAGCAGTACTTC. Based on the CDR3 plus reference TRBV30 and TRBJ2-7, the full variable domain is SQTIHQWPATLVQPVGSPLSLECTVEGTSNPNLYWYRQAAGRGLQLLFYSVGIGQISSEVPQNLSASRPQDRQFILSSKKLLLSDSGFYLCAWSSGSSYEQYFGPGTRLTVT.

This clone was found a few times. The rearrangement uses TRBV9 and TRBJ1-1; possibly TRBD1 for D (5 bases). CDR1 and CDR2 from the germline V gene are SGDLS and YYNGEE. There are 14 residues in the CDR3. With 3 bases removed from V and 0 bases from J, the gap between germline ends came to 9 bases. CDR3 in DNA: TGTGCCAGCAGCGCAGGGTCATTGAACACTGAAGCTTTCTTT. This encodes CASSAGSLNTEAFF.

This rearrangement joins TRBV19 to TRBJ2-7; 9 nucleotides agree with TRBD2. The germline V gene encodes CDR1 LNHDA and CDR2 SQIVND (reference sequence). The CDR3 contains 14 residues. Trimming at V came to 5 bases and at J to 2 bases, leaving 4 bases not matched to a gene. Here the CDR3 DNA reads TGTGCCAGTAGTCTGGTAGCGGGAGCCTACGAGCAGTACTTC. Translation: CASSLVAGAYEQYF.

The genes are TRBV28 and TRBJ2-1; tentatively, D is TRBD2 (5 bases). The ends were cut back, 6 bases at V and 10 bases at J, with 19 bases in the middle. The CDR3 spans 14 residues. Germline lookup yields CDR1 MDHEN and CDR2 SYDVKM. CDR3 DNA sequence: TGTGCCAGCAGAGCCTGGACTCTGCGGACCGAGCAGTTCTTC. It specifies CASRAWTLRTEQFF.

The V gene is TRBV7-9, the J gene TRBJ2-1; D perhaps matches TRBD2 (5 bases). CDR1 and CDR2 from the germline V gene are SEHNR and FQNEAQ (reference sequence). The CDR3 is 16 amino acids. The ends were cut back, 4 bases at V and 2 bases at J, with 15 bases in the middle. DNA of the CDR3: TGTGCCAGCAGCTCGACCCCTAGCCTCACCTACAATGAGCAGTTCTTC. Amino acid sequence: CASSSTPSLTYNEQFF.

This chain connects TRBV28 to TRBJ1-1, with a tentative D call TRBD1 (5 bases). CDR1 and CDR2 from the germline V gene are MDHEN and SYDVKM. This CDR3 is 15 amino acids long. Trimming removed 6 bases from V and 7 bases from J, with 21 bases in between. The CDR3 DNA reads as TGTGCCAGCAGCCCCCCCGGATTGGGGCGAGGTGAAGCTTTCTTT. Translating gives CASSPPGLGRGEAFF.

CDR3 bases: TGTGCCAGCACCCCGGGGTCGGGGTCCGATACGCAGTATTTT. Its protein product is CASTPGSGSDTQYF. The V gene is TRBV7-2, the J gene TRBJ2-3, with D possibly TRBD2 on 5 matching bases. V was clipped by 7 bases and J by 6 bases, with 17 bases between them. This CDR3 has 14 residues. Germline CDR1 SGHTA, CDR2 FQGNSA.

V usage is TRBV6-1 and J usage is TRBJ1-6; D is possibly TRBD1 (6 bases). The CDR3 consists of 15 residues. Germline lookup yields CDR1 MNHNS and CDR2 SASEGT. V gave up 7 bases and J gave up 6 bases, with 16 bases separating them. The CDR3 DNA follows: TGTGCCAGCACCAACGAGGGGGGGAGTAATTCACCCCTCCACTTT. Encoded protein: CASTNEGGSNSPLHF.

The rearrangement joins TRBV10-3 to TRBJ2-3; D remains ambiguous. The CDR3 spans 11 residues. V gave up 6 bases and J gave up 2 bases, with 3 bases separating them. Germline CDR1 reads ENHRY; CDR2 reads SYGVKD. CDR3 in amino acids: CAISSTDTQYF. The DNA for the CDR3 is TGTGCCATCAGCTCCACAGATACGCAGTATTTT.

V usage is TRBV11-1 and J usage is TRBJ2-1; a weak D match, TRBD2 (5 bases). Germline values: CDR1 SGHAT, CDR2 FQDESV (reference sequence). The CDR3 loop spans 17 amino acids. V gave up 5 bases and J gave up 4 bases, with 21 bases separating them. The CDR3, as DNA: TGTGCCAGCAGCCCCAATCATCTAGCTCCCCCTTACAATGAGCAGTTCTTC. It specifies CASSPNHLAPPYNEQFF.

This rearrangement joins TRBV5-4 to TRBJ2-4; TRBD2 is a possible D gene (5 bases). This CDR3 contains 18 residues. The germline V gene encodes CDR1 SGHNT and CDR2 YYREEE (reference sequence). V shed 6 bases and J shed 6 bases, with 28 bases lying between them. This CDR3 reads CASTTNGLGGGSRNIQYF. The CDR3, as DNA: TGTGCCAGCACCACCAATGGTTTGGGCGGTGGGAGTAGAAACATTCAGTACTTC.

The gene calls are TRBV9 and TRBJ2-7; 9 positions match TRBD1. From germline, CDR1 is SGDLS and CDR2 YYNGEE. After removal of 4 bases from V and 0 bases from J, the junction contained 5 bases not matched to a gene. This CDR3 is 15 amino acids long. CDR3 loop: CASSPTGGSSYEQYF. As DNA, the CDR3 is TGTGCCAGCAGCCCTACAGGGGGCAGCTCCTACGAGCAGTACTTC.

The chain carries TRBV6-1 and TRBJ1-2, with TRBD1 identical over 9 bases. Germline V CDR1 and CDR2: MNHNS, SASEGT. The V and J ends lost 2 bases and 7 bases, in that order; junction bases with no gene match: 8. This CDR3 has 15 residues. The CDR3 loop is CASSESDRGWGGYTF. The CDR3, as DNA: TGTGCCAGCAGTGAAAGTGACAGGGGGTGGGGTGGCTACACCTTC.

This chain joins TRBV5-1 and TRBJ2-6, with a possible D match to TRBD2 (5 bases). V was shortened by 6 bases and J by 1 base, with 20 bases between the two germline ends. Looked up from germline, CDR1 is SGHRS and CDR2 is YFSETQ. This CDR3 has 18 amino acids. The CDR3 coding sequence is TGCGCCAGCACGTTTCGGACTGATTCCTTTTCTGGGGCCAACGTCCTGACTTTC. Translating it yields CASTFRTDSFSGANVLTF. The full variable domain, completed using reference TRBV5-1 and TRBJ2-6, is KAGVTQTPRYLIKTRGQQVTLSCSPISGHRSVSWYQQTPGQGLQFLFEYFSETQRNKGNFPGRFSGRQFSNSRSEMNVSTLELGDSALYLCASTFRTDSFSGANVLTFGAGSRLTVL.

This chain uses TRBV19 with TRBJ2-1; tentatively, D is TRBD1 (5 bases). The ends were cut back, 4 bases at V and 7 bases at J, with 14 bases in the middle. This CDR3 contains 14 residues. CDR1 is LNHDA and CDR2 is SQIVND in the germline V gene (reference sequence). This chain's CDR3 is CASSKGVLRNEQFF. As DNA, the CDR3 is TGTGCCAGTAGTAAAGGGGTTCTTAGAAATGAGCAGTTCTTC.